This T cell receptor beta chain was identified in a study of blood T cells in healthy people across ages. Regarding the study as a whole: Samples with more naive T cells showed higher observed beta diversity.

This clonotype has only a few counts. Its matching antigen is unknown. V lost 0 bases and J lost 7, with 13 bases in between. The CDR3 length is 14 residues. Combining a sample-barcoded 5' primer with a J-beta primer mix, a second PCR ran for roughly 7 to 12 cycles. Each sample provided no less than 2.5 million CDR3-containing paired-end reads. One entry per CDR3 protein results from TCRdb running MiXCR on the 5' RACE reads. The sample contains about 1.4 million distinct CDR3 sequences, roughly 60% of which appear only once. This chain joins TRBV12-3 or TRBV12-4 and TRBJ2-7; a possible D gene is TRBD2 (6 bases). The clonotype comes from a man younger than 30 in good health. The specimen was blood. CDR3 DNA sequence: TGTGCCAGCAGTTTAGCGGGAGGAGGGAGAGAGCAGTACTTC. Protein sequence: CASSLAGGGREQYF.